This T cell receptor (beta chain) was profiled in a study of blood T cell repertoires in COVID-19. Looking at the study overall: From T cells, B-cell-depleted T cells, or PBMCs came the material, which was cDNA or gDNA.

Assay used: immunoSEQ multiplex PCR; TCRdb lists only in-frame clones, some missing. The data contain a few hundred thousand clones, 75% to 90% of them seen just once; the ten biggest clones take up about 2%. The study assigned cohorts using participant-reported clinical history. This CDR3 region has 15 residues. V was trimmed by 0 bases and J by 3 bases, leaving 12 bases between them. CDR1 is LGHNT, CDR2 FRNRAP, per germline. The chain is built from TRBV12-5 and TRBJ2-7, with a weak D call TRBD1 (6 bases). This TCR was recovered from a man aged 25 to 40 who had recovered from COVID-19. The material sequenced was PBMCs or T cells enriched from blood (not recorded which). This CDR3 is CASGLVPSRGYEQYF. In nucleotides, the CDR3 is TGTGCTAGTGGTTTGGTACCCAGCAGGGGCTACGAGCAGTACTTC.